The sequence of this T cell receptor (beta chain) was determined in a study of CD8+ T cells in alopecia areata. Overall study results and limits: Lesional scalp displayed greater clonality than normal scalp, most notably in alopecia totalis/universalis. Scalp data also include sequences from resident alphabeta T cells of normal skin. Unlike in mice, where it was clearer, TCR sharing across patients was less clear, possibly HLA-related.

Comments on this clone: Its specificity is not known.

Extracted RNA was reverse transcribed, and the resulting cDNA served as sequencing template. Repertoires were generated with immunoSEQ multiplex PCR, while TCRdb's copy carries only in-frame clones and drops some. The sample includes some 25,000 clones, about 47% of them seen just once. This CDR3 comprises 14 residues. Trimming removed 7 bases at V and 1 base at J, with 14 bases between. Germline assignment: CDR1 MNHEY and CDR2 SMNVEV (reference sequence). Cell sorting was applied to PBMCs, and CD4+ and CD8+ T cells were collected. Sample: NKG2D-high CD8+ T cells sorted from blood. The TCR sequence derives from a human donor with alopecia areata. The chain employs TRBV27 and TRBJ2-7, with D possibly being TRBD2 (5 bases). The chain's CDR3 is CASTTYSGSYEQYF. The CDR3, as DNA: TGTGCCAGCACCACCTATTCGGGGTCCTACGAGCAGTACTTC.